This T cell receptor (beta chain) was recovered during a study of PD-L1 blockade in urothelial cancer. Study-wide context: Between 0 and 3 chemotherapy regimens preceded treatment for each patient.

Templates that were synthetic TCR analogs were spiked into each PCR. The study quantified FFPE tumor DNA with amplified housekeeping genes. TCRdb's table, derived via immunoSEQ multiplex PCR, lists solely in-frame clones and lacks some. The data contain tens of thousands of clones, about a third of them singletons. CDR3 length: 15 residues. V shed 5 bases, J shed 2 bases, and the junction held 8 bases outside the gene matches. The germline V gene has CDR1 SGHDN and CDR2 FVKESK. Whole-study results and caveats: The authors used one FFPE tumor sample per patient and did not take it right before treatment.

This clone rates as medium-sized (0.01 to 0.1%). Its specificity is unknown. The receptor's source is a man in his fifties or sixties with urothelial cancer. Material: tumor tissue, obtained before atezolizumab (anti-PD-L1) treatment. V usage is TRBV14 and J usage is TRBJ2-5; 7 bases align to TRBD1. CDR3: CASSYRGAQQETQYF. DNA of the CDR3: TGTGCCAGCAGCTACAGGGGTGCCCAACAAGAGACCCAGTACTTC. Supplemented by reference TRBV14 and TRBJ2-5, the full variable domain reads EAGVTQFPSHSVIEKGQTVTLRCDPISGHDNLYWYRRVMGKEIKFLLHFVKESKQDESGMPNNRFLAERTGGTYSTLKVQPAELEDSGVYFCASSYRGAQQETQYFGPGTRLLVL.